The entry below describes one T cell receptor (beta chain). What it binds is not known. The data derive from a study of blood T cells in healthy people across ages. General study findings and limits: Older age coincided with a roughly linear decline in TCR beta diversity per million T cells.

The CDR3 spans 13 residues. Germline V gene lookup returns CDR1 MDHEN and CDR2 SYDVKM. V was cut by 6 bases and J by 8 bases, with 16 bases left in between. Sample-barcoded 5' priming and a J-beta primer mix drove a second PCR of about 6 to 11 cycles. With 12 random nucleotides, a template-switch adaptor tagged each individual cDNA molecule. From the 5' RACE reads, TCRdb called clonotypes with MiXCR, one entry per CDR3 protein. Here the sample spans around 1,900,000 distinct CDR3 sequences, about two fifths being singletons. The sequence came from a human donor in good health. Sequencing was carried out using blood. The genes are TRBV28 and TRBJ1-2; D gene uncertain. For the CDR3, the DNA is TGTGCCAGCAGCGCACATCCCAGAGGGGGCTACACCTTC. As protein: CASSAHPRGGYTF.